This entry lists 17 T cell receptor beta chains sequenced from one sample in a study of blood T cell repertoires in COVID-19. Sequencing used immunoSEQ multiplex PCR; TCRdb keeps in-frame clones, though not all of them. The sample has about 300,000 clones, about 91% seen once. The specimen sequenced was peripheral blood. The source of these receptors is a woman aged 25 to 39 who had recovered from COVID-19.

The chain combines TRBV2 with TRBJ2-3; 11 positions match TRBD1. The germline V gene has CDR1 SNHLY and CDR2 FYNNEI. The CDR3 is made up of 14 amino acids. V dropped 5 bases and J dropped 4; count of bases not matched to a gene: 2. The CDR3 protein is CASSRTGGPDTQYF. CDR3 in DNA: TGTGCCAGCAGTCGGACAGGGGGCCCAGATACGCAGTATTTT.

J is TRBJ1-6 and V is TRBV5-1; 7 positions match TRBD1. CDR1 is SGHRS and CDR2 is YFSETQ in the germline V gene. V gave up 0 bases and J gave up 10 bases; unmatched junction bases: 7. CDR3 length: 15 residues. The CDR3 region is CASSLATGDGSPLHF. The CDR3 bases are TGCGCCAGCAGCTTGGCAACAGGGGATGGGTCACCCCTCCACTTT.

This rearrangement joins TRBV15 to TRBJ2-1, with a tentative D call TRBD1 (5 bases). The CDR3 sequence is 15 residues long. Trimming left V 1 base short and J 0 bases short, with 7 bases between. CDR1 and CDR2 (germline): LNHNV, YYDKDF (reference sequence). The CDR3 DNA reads TGTGCCACCAGCAGAGGACAGAGCTCCTACAATGAGCAGTTCTTC. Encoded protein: CATSRGQSSYNEQFF. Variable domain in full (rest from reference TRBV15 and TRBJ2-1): DAMVIQNPRYQVTQFGKPVTLSCSQTLNHNVMYWYQQKSSQAPKLLFHYYDKDFNNEADTPDNFQSRRPNTSFCFLDIRSPGLGDTAMYLCATSRGQSSYNEQFFGPGTRLTVL.

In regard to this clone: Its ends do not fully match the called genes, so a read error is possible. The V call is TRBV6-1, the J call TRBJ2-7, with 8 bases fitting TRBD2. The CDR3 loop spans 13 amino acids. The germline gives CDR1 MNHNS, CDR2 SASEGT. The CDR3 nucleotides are TGTGCCAGCAGGGAAGGACTAGCCTCCGAGCAGTACTTC. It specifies CASREGLASEQYF.

CDR3 DNA: TGTGCCAGCTCACCAGGGGGACAGATGAGGGATGAGCAGTTCTTC. Residues: CASSPGGQMRDEQFF. The chain combines TRBV18 with TRBJ2-1; 7 positions agree with TRBD1. Germline CDR1 and CDR2: KGHSH and LQKENI. J was trimmed by 8 bases and V by 2 bases; bases with no gene match: 9. The CDR3 is made up of 15 amino acids.

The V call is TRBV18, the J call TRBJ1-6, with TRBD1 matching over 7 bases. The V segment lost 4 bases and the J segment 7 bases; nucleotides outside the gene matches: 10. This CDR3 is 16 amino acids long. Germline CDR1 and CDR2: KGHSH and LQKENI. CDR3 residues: CASSLQQGRGNSPLHF. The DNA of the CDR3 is TGTGCCAGCTCACTCCAACAGGGGCGTGGAAATTCACCCCTCCACTTT.

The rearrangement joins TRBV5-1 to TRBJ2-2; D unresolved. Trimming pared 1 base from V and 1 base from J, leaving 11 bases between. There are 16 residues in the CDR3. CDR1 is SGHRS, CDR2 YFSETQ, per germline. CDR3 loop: CASSLTVTGNTGELFF. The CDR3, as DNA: TGCGCCAGCAGCTTGACAGTTACCGGGAACACCGGGGAGCTGTTTTTT.

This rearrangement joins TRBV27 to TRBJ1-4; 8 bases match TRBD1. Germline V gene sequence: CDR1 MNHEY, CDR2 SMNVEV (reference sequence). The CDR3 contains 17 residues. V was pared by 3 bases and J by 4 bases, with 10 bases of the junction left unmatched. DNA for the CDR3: TGTGCCAGCAGTTTCTATGGCAGGGGGCATGGTAATGAAAAACTGTTTTTT. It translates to CASSFYGRGHGNEKLFF.

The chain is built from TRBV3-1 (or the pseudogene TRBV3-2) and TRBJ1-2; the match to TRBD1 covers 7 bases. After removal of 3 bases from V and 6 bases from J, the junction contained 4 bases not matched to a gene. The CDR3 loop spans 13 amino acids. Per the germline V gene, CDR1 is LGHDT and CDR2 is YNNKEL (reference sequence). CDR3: CASSQRGRHGYTF. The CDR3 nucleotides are TGTGCCAGCAGCCAGAGGGGGCGGCATGGCTACACCTTC.

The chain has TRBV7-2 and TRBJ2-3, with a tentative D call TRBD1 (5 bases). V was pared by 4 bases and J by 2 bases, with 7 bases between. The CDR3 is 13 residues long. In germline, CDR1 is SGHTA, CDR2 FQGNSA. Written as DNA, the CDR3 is TGTGCCAGCAGCTCTGGGGCCACAGATACGCAGTATTTT. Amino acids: CASSSGATDTQYF.

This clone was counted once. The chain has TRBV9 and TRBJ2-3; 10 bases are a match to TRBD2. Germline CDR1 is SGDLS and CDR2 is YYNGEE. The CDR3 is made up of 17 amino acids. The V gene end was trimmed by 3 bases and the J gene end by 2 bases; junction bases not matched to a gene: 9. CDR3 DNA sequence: TGTGCCAGCAGCGCCTACCCTAGCGGGGGAGTCACAGATACGCAGTATTTT. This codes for CASSAYPSGGVTDTQYF.

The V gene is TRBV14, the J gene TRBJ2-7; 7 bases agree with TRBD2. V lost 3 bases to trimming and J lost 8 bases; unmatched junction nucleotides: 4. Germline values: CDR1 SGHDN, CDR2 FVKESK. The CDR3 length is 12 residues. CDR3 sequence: CASSQGGWKQYF. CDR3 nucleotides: TGTGCCAGCAGCCAGGGGGGGTGGAAGCAGTACTTC.

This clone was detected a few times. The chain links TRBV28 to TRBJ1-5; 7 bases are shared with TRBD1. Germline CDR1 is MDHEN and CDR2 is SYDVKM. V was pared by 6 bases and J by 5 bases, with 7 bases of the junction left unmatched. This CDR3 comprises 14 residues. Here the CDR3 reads CASSLDREDQPQHF. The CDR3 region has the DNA TGTGCCAGCAGCCTTGACAGGGAGGATCAGCCCCAGCATTTT.

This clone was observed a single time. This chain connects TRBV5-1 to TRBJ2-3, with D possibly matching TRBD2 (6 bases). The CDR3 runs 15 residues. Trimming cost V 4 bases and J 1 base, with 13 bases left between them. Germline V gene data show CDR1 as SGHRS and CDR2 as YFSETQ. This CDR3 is CASSNREAGTDTQYF. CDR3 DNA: TGCGCCAGCAGCAATAGGGAGGCAGGCACAGATACGCAGTATTTT. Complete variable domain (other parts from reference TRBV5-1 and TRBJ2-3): KAGVTQTPRYLIKTRGQQVTLSCSPISGHRSVSWYQQTPGQGLQFLFEYFSETQRNKGNFPGRFSGRQFSNSRSEMNVSTLELGDSALYLCASSNREAGTDTQYFGPGTRLTVL.

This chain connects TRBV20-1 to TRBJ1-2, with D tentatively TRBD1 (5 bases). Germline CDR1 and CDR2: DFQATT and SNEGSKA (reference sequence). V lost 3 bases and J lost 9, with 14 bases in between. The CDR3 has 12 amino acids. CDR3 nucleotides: TGCAGTGCTAGTTATCAGGGCCTCAGCTACACCTTC. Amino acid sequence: CSASYQGLSYTF.

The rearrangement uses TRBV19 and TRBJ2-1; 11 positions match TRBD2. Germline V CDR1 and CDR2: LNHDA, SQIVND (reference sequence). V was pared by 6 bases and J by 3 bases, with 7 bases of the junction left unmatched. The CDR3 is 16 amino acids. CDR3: CASSRSGGAVYNEQFF. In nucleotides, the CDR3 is TGTGCCAGTAGCCGTAGCGGGGGGGCGGTCTACAATGAGCAGTTCTTC.

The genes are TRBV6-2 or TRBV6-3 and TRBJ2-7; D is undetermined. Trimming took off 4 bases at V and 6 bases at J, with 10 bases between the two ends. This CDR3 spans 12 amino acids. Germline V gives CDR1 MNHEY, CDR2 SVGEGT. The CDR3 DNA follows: TGTGCCAGCAGTTCCCTGACTCCCGAGCAGTACTTC. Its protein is CASSSLTPEQYF.